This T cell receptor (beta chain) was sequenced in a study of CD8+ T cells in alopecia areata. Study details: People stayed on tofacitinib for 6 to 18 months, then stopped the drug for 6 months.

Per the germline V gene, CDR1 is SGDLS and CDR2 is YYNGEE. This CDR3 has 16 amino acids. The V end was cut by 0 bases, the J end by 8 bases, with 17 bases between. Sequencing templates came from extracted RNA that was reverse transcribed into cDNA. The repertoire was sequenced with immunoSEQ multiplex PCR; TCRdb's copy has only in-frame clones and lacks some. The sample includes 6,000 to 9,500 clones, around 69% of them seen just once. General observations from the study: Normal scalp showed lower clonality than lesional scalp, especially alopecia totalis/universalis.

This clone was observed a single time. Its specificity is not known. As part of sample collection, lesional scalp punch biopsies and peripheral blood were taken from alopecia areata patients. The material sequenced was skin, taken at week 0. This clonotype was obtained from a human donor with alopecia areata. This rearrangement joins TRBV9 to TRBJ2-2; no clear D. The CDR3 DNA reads TGTGCCAGCAGCGTAGAAATTCGAAGGGATGGAGGGGAGCTGTTTTTT. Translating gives CASSVEIRRDGGELFF.